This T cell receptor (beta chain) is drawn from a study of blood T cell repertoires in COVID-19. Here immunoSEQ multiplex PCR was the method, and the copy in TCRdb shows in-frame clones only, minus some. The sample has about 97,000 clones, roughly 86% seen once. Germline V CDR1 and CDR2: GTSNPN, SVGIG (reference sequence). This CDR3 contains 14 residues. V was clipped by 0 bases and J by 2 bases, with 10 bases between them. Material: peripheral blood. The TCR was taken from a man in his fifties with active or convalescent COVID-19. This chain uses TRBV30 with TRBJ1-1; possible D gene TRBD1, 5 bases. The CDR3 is CAWSVGGGNTEAFF. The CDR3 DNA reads TGTGCCTGGAGTGTCGGGGGGGGAAACACTGAAGCTTTCTTT. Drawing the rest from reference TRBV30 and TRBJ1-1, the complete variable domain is SQTIHQWPATLVQPVGSPLSLECTVEGTSNPNLYWYRQAAGRGLQLLFYSVGIGQISSEVPQNLSASRPQDRQFILSSKKLLLSDSGFYLCAWSVGGGNTEAFFGQGTRLTVV.